These T cell receptor beta chains were read from a single sample in a study of blood T cell repertoires in COVID-19. Sequencing was performed with immunoSEQ multiplex PCR; in TCRdb, only in-frame clones are kept and a portion is missing. The table shows approximately 140,000 clones, with about nine tenths occurring only once. The sample was peripheral blood. The source is a man aged 50-60 years with active or convalescent COVID-19. CDR3s include the opening cysteine and the closing phenylalanine or tryptophan. The order of the fields is J gene, V gene, CDR3 protein.

>TRBJ1-4|TRBV28
CASSLFQATNEKLFF
>TRBJ2-1|TRBV5-4
CASSLNRGQGQFF
>TRBJ2-7|TRBV18
CASSQGDEQYF
>TRBJ1-1|TRBV11-2
CASSPRTAYPEAFF
>TRBJ2-1|TRBV10-2
CASSDLTSGRSYNEQFF
>TRBJ1-2|TRBV25-1
CASSESLLTGSNGYTF
>TRBJ2-7|TRBV5-1
CASSRGQIYEQYF
>TRBJ1-6|TRBV5-1
CASSLGGLLNSPLHF
>TRBJ1-5|TRBV7-9
CASSTGSGKNQPQHF
>TRBJ1-2|TRBV24-1
CATSDGRVEYGYTF
>TRBJ1-1|TRBV10-3
CAISESNRGTEAFF
>TRBJ2-4|TRBV5-4
CASSPRSGVAKNIQYF
>TRBJ2-7|TRBV27
CASSLSIRLLDRTYEQYF
>TRBJ1-5|TRBV2
CASTLTGTGNQPQHF
>TRBJ1-5|TRBV28
CASSIRDRGSNQPQHF
>TRBJ2-1|TRBV15
CATSRDGNNEQFF
>TRBJ1-6|TRBV5-6
CASSPDRGLRLRNSPLHF
>TRBJ2-5|TRBV5-6
CASSFLTRPNPTGGTQYF
>TRBJ1-2|TRBV5-1
CASSGARGSYGYTF
>TRBJ1-5|TRBV10-3
CAISEGAASNQPQHF
>TRBJ1-2|TRBV14
CASSPGGSNLLNYGYTF
>TRBJ2-1|TRBV5-1
CASSSGLYNEQFF
>TRBJ2-1|TRBV19
CASSQTRGLGEQFF
>TRBJ2-2|TRBV6-5
CASSRRLVNTGELFF
>TRBJ1-4|TRBV5-8
CASSSEGLKGEKLFF
>TRBJ2-1|TRBV24-1
CATSDGTSGVYNEQFF
>TRBJ2-5|TRBV5-1
CASNPIGGSWGETQYF
>TRBJ2-3|TRBV10-3
CAISEDRSTDTQYF
>TRBJ1-3|TRBV19
CASATRAPGNTIYF
>TRBJ2-5|TRBV24-1
CATSEPKGETQYF
>TRBJ2-1|TRBV9
CASSTGQVPSTYNEQFF
>TRBJ1-2|TRBV19
CASSIRARGQGYTF
>TRBJ1-3|TRBV4-1
CASSQGPQGAGGNTIYF
>TRBJ1-6|TRBV6-5
CASRTSRGYNSPLHF
>TRBJ2-2|TRBV7-2
CASSLSGRAVGELFF
>TRBJ2-3|TRBV27
CASRPTLTGVGNTDTQYF
>TRBJ1-2|TRBV7-2
CASSFPGGGYGYTF
>TRBJ2-1|TRBV7-2
CASSQVSQKQFF
>TRBJ2-7|TRBV7-8
CASSYTSGRTYEQYF
>TRBJ1-6|TRBV9
CASSVEGETNSPLHF
>TRBJ1-6|TRBV5-8
CASSFRGNRNSPLHF
>TRBJ2-7|TRBV10-3
CAISRTGYEQYF